This T cell receptor beta chain was sequenced during a study of Ad26.COV2.S vaccination and SARS-CoV-2 variants (dated by TCRdb to the early 2020s). Some background on the complete study: Vaccine-arm donors came from COV1001, a multicentre, randomized, double-blind, placebo-controlled phase I-IIa trial of Ad26.COV2.S in healthy adults. Ad26.COV2.S was administered intramuscularly at a dose of 5x10^10 or 1x10^11 viral particles, either as one shot or as two shots given 56 days apart. TCRbeta repertoire sequencing was used to assess the specificity and breadth of SARS-CoV-2-reactive T cell receptors after Ad26.COV2.S vaccination. The TCR-sequenced set comprised about 32 samples: around 20 Ad26.COV2.S vaccine recipients, 5 placebo recipients and 8 SARS-CoV-2 convalescent individuals. Participants in the trial were split at random into five groups of five each, receiving low-dose or high-dose Ad26.COV2.S once or twice, or else placebo on both occasions. Investigators did not know the trial group allocation while performing experiments and assessing outcomes.

Taken with the paper, the label for treatment or condition translates to: over 15 received Ad26.COV2.S at low or high dose, single or two shots; roughly 5 received placebo; per-sample allocation not given. Repertoires of vaccine and placebo recipients were sequenced from samples collected on day 63 after the first injection. Between 29 July and 7 August 2020, Cohort 1b enrolled about 27 adults aged 18-55 years at one site in Boston, USA. Ad26.COV2.S consisted of a replication-incompetent adenovirus type 26 vector by which a prefusion-stabilized SARS-CoV-2 spike protein from the original Wuhan strain was expressed. This clone has a single count. This clone's antigen is unknown. Qualities for individual bases were not recorded, and no much larger clone is one base off. General conclusions and limits of the study: Ad26.COV2.S recipients had higher spike-specific TCR breadth than placebo recipients (P = 0.0014). Comparable non-spike TCR breadth was observed between vaccine and placebo recipients, consistent with only spike being contained in the vaccine. The study was not powered for comparison of responses between vaccine doses or regimens. After vaccination, spike-specific CD8+ and CD4+ T cell responses were reported to show substantial breadth. The authors noted that total T cell responses may have been underestimated by the TCR breadth and depth analyses.

The junction shows trimming of 6 bases on V and 8 bases on J, plus 10 bases between the germline ends. The CDR3 covers 12 residues, taking in both the cysteine and the phenylalanine. Left in the record is the CDR3 DNA by itself, 36 bases read in frame from the first base. The immunoSEQ Assay was the method used to sequence TCRbeta CDR3 regions. After extraction, genomic DNA underwent amplification by bias-controlled multiplex PCR, followed by high-throughput sequencing. Processing in the source paper ran as follows. Collapsing and filtering of sequences were performed to quantify the absolute abundance of each unique TCRbeta CDR3 region. Usable DNA was measured by amplifying reference genes present in all nucleated cells, and TCRbeta template counts were normalized to that usable DNA to estimate T cell fraction. Repertoire TCRs were annotated as SARS-CoV-2-specific when V gene, CDR3 amino acid sequence and J gene were exactly matched to a known reactive TCR set. The reference SARS-CoV-2 TCR set was obtained from MIRA and was filtered for enrichment in COVID-19-positive ImmuneCODE repertoires, whereby public or cross-reactive TCRs were removed. Using the MIRA antigens, annotated TCRs were further analysed by specific ORF or by position within an ORF. Breadth was defined as annotated unique rearrangements over total unique productive rearrangements; depth was the summed frequency of those rearrangements. TCR breadth was compared between groups using two-sided Wilcoxon rank-sum tests. Here the immuneACCESS table is served through TCRdb, limited to in-frame sequences with V and J called. Missing clones are a known gap in these copies; in checked studies unresolved V genes cover under half, and the rest lacks a known reason. V and J calls and clone size are as listed in that table; D and trimming were resolved from the DNA. Across this sample there are over 400,000 clones, with 89% seen only once. The top ten hold about 2.7% of the sample.

This chain is built from TRBV12-3 or TRBV12-4 and TRBJ1-4; there is no confident call for the D gene. The starting material was peripheral blood, obtained in a trial of Ad26.COV2.S vaccine versus placebo. The source is a person aged 18-65 years who received the Ad26.COV2.S COVID-19 vaccine or a placebo. The CDR3 reads as follows: CASSPGREKLFF. The DNA sequence follows: TGTGCCAGCAGCCCCGGCCGCGAAAAACTGTTTTTT.